The clone carrying this T cell receptor (beta chain) was picked up many times. This record belongs to a study of neurological immune-mediated disorders. PBMCs stored at -80 C, numbering 2 million, were the origin of the unsorted libraries. As for the cDNA, it was generated by 5'RACE with 10-nucleotide random UMIs. TCRdb re-called the 5' RACE reads with MiXCR, one entry per CDR3 protein. The sample comprises tens of thousands of distinct CDR3 sequences, around an eighth of which are singletons, and more than 20% rests with the top ten. Germline lookup yields CDR1 SGHDN and CDR2 FVKESK. With V trimmed by 0 bases and J by 1 base, 7 bases remained unmatched. The CDR3 runs 17 residues.

This chain joins TRBV14 and TRBJ2-5; the match to TRBD2 covers 8 bases. The TCR was taken from a woman in her fifties or sixties with HTLV-1-associated myelopathy (HAM/TSP). Material for sequencing was PBMCs. CDR3: CASSQDAGGGPQETQYF. The CDR3, as DNA: TGTGCCAGCAGCCAAGATGCGGGCGGGGGGCCCCAAGAGACCCAGTACTTC. The full variable domain, its missing parts supplied by reference TRBV14 and TRBJ2-5, is EAGVTQFPSHSVIEKGQTVTLRCDPISGHDNLYWYRRVMGKEIKFLLHFVKESKQDESGMPNNRFLAERTGGTYSTLKVQPAELEDSGVYFCASSQDAGGGPQETQYFGPGTRLLVL.